A selection of T cell receptor beta chains follows, all from one sample in a study of blood T cell repertoires in COVID-19. TCRdb's table, derived via immunoSEQ multiplex PCR, lists solely in-frame clones and lacks some. The sample yields 130,000 to 150,000 clones, around nine tenths seen once. Sequencing was done on a sample of peripheral blood. All receptors come from a human donor in a cohort sampled during active COVID-19. Both conserved end residues are part of each CDR3. The order of the fields is clone size, D gene, J gene, V gene, CDR3 DNA, CDR3 protein. D genes are given only for firm matches. Rows may omit the clone size; those that give it use once, few, many or a size class.

clone size: -
D gene: -
J gene: TRBJ2-3
V gene: TRBV28
CDR3 DNA: TGTGCCAGCAGTTCAGTGAGCCGACTAGTCTCTAGCACAGATACGCAGTATTTT
CDR3 protein: CASSSVSRLVSSTDTQYF

clone size: few
D gene: TRBD2
J gene: TRBJ2-5
V gene: TRBV7-2
CDR3 DNA: TGTGCCAGCAGCGCCTCGGGAGGCGGGGAGACCCAGTACTTC
CDR3 protein: CASSASGGGETQYF

clone size: -
D gene: -
J gene: TRBJ1-1
V gene: TRBV29-1
CDR3 DNA: TGCAGCGTACTAAACACGGGGAACACTGAAGCTTTCTTT
CDR3 protein: CSVLNTGNTEAFF

clone size: -
D gene: -
J gene: TRBJ2-7
V gene: TRBV9
CDR3 DNA: TGTGCCAGCAACCCAAACGGAGCTACCTACGAGCAGTACTTC
CDR3 protein: CASNPNGATYEQYF

clone size: -
D gene: -
J gene: TRBJ2-1
V gene: TRBV27
CDR3 DNA: TGTGCCAGCAGTTTTGGGGACCAGGCAGGGGCCAATGAGCAGTTCTTC
CDR3 protein: CASSFGDQAGANEQFF

clone size: -
D gene: TRBD2
J gene: TRBJ2-1
V gene: TRBV20-1
CDR3 DNA: TGCAGTGCTAGTAAGACCGCTAGCGGGGGGGTAAGGGAGCAGTTCTTC
CDR3 protein: CSASKTASGGVREQFF

clone size: -
D gene: TRBD1
J gene: TRBJ2-7
V gene: TRBV28
CDR3 DNA: TGTGCCAGCAGTGGCACCGGGACAGGGGACTACGAGCAGTACTTC
CDR3 protein: CASSGTGTGDYEQYF

clone size: -
D gene: -
J gene: TRBJ2-4
V gene: TRBV28
CDR3 DNA: TGTGCCAGCAGTTTATTCTCGGGGAACATTCAGTACTTC
CDR3 protein: CASSLFSGNIQYF

clone size: -
D gene: -
J gene: TRBJ1-5
V gene: TRBV2
CDR3 DNA: TGTGCCAGCAGTGAGGCATTTTCTAGGTCGCCCCAGCATTTT
CDR3 protein: CASSEAFSRSPQHF

clone size: -
D gene: TRBD1
J gene: TRBJ1-1
V gene: TRBV30
CDR3 DNA: TGTGCCTGGAGTCGACAGGGGAGAACTGAAGCTTTCTTT
CDR3 protein: CAWSRQGRTEAFF

clone size: -
D gene: -
J gene: TRBJ2-5
V gene: TRBV7-9
CDR3 DNA: TGTGCCAGCAGCTCGAACGGGGTGGGACAAGAGACCCAGTACTTC
CDR3 protein: CASSSNGVGQETQYF

clone size: -
D gene: TRBD1
J gene: TRBJ1-5
V gene: TRBV28
CDR3 DNA: TGTGCCAGCAGTTCGGACAGGAGGGATCAGCCCCAGCATTTT
CDR3 protein: CASSSDRRDQPQHF

clone size: -
D gene: TRBD1
J gene: TRBJ2-4
V gene: TRBV7-2
CDR3 DNA: TGTGCCAGCAGCTTAGAGCAGGGGGCGAGAAACATTCAGTACTTC
CDR3 protein: CASSLEQGARNIQYF

clone size: once
D gene: TRBD2
J gene: TRBJ2-1
V gene: TRBV7-2
CDR3 DNA: TGTGCCAGCAGCTTAAGCACTAGCGGGAGGGGGAATGAGCAGTTCTTC
CDR3 protein: CASSLSTSGRGNEQFF

clone size: -
D gene: TRBD2
J gene: TRBJ2-7
V gene: TRBV30
CDR3 DNA: TGTGCCTGGAGCCTAGCGGGAGCTAACGAGCAGTACTTC
CDR3 protein: CAWSLAGANEQYF

clone size: -
D gene: TRBD2
J gene: TRBJ2-1
V gene: TRBV6-2/TRBV6-3
CDR3 DNA: TGTGCCAGCAGTTACGTCGCGGGGGGCTTCTACAATGAGCAGTTCTTC
CDR3 protein: CASSYVAGGFYNEQFF

clone size: once
D gene: TRBD2
J gene: TRBJ2-1
V gene: TRBV28
CDR3 DNA: TGTGCCAGCAGTCACGGGGGGTCATCCTACAATGAGCAGTTCTTC
CDR3 protein: CASSHGGSSYNEQFF

clone size: once
D gene: -
J gene: TRBJ1-1
V gene: TRBV7-3
CDR3 DNA: TGTGCCAGCAGCTTACTTAAGCTGAACACTGAAGCTTTCTTT
CDR3 protein: CASSLLKLNTEAFF

clone size: -
D gene: -
J gene: TRBJ1-1
V gene: TRBV14
CDR3 DNA: TGTGCCAGCAGCCAAGATAGGAGGGTCAGTGAAGCTTTCTTT
CDR3 protein: CASSQDRRVSEAFF

clone size: -
D gene: TRBD1
J gene: TRBJ2-5
V gene: TRBV7-2
CDR3 DNA: TGTGCCAGCAGCTTGGACAGGGGGCATGCAGAGACCCAGTACTTC
CDR3 protein: CASSLDRGHAETQYF

clone size: -
D gene: TRBD1
J gene: TRBJ1-5
V gene: TRBV27
CDR3 DNA: TGTGCCAGCAGTGCAAGGACAGGGTTAAGCAATCAGCCCCAGCATTTT
CDR3 protein: CASSARTGLSNQPQHF

clone size: -
D gene: -
J gene: TRBJ2-1
V gene: TRBV4-1
CDR3 DNA: TGCGCCAGCAGCCAAGGACAGGCGGCTGGACTCAAAATCAATGAGCAGTTCTTC
CDR3 protein: CASSQGQAAGLKINEQFF

clone size: -
D gene: TRBD2
J gene: TRBJ2-7
V gene: TRBV12-5
CDR3 DNA: TGTGCTAGTGGTCCCCATGGCGGGGGGGCAAGAGTCACCTACGAGCAGTACTTC
CDR3 protein: CASGPHGGGARVTYEQYF

clone size: -
D gene: -
J gene: TRBJ2-4
V gene: TRBV28
CDR3 DNA: TGTGCCAGCAGATCCTCACAGGGCGGCAAAAACATTCAGTACTTC
CDR3 protein: CASRSSQGGKNIQYF

clone size: -
D gene: TRBD1
J gene: TRBJ2-5
V gene: TRBV9
CDR3 DNA: TGTGCCAGCAGCGTAGGTACAGGGGGTGGGCAAGAGACCCAGTACTTC
CDR3 protein: CASSVGTGGGQETQYF

clone size: -
D gene: -
J gene: TRBJ2-3
V gene: TRBV7-9
CDR3 DNA: TGTGCCAGCAGCTTAGCCGGGGGGCGCAGAGATACGCAGTATTTT
CDR3 protein: CASSLAGGRRDTQYF

clone size: -
D gene: TRBD2
J gene: TRBJ2-3
V gene: TRBV6-2/TRBV6-3
CDR3 DNA: TGTGCCAGCAGCCTGGGGACTAGCGGGAGCGTGGGTACGCAGTATTTT
CDR3 protein: CASSLGTSGSVGTQYF

clone size: -
D gene: TRBD1
J gene: TRBJ2-7
V gene: TRBV6-5
CDR3 DNA: TGTGCCAGCAGTTCGCCGGGACAGGGGGCTTGGGAGCAGTACTTC
CDR3 protein: CASSSPGQGAWEQYF

clone size: -
D gene: TRBD1
J gene: TRBJ2-3
V gene: TRBV5-1
CDR3 DNA: TGCGCCAGCAGCTTGGGTGGGGGACAGAGAACAGATACGCAGTATTTT
CDR3 protein: CASSLGGGQRTDTQYF

clone size: -
D gene: -
J gene: TRBJ2-3
V gene: TRBV6-1
CDR3 DNA: TGTGCCAGCAGTGACAAGTGGGGGGAGACAGATACGCAGTATTTT
CDR3 protein: CASSDKWGETDTQYF

clone size: -
D gene: TRBD2
J gene: TRBJ2-7
V gene: TRBV18
CDR3 DNA: TGTGCCAGCTCACCACAGCGGGAGGGCGAAGGGCAGTACTTC
CDR3 protein: CASSPQREGEGQYF

clone size: -
D gene: TRBD1
J gene: TRBJ2-4
V gene: TRBV28
CDR3 DNA: TGTGCCAGCAGCGTGCCTCGACAGGGCTCGCCCTTTCAGTACTTC
CDR3 protein: CASSVPRQGSPFQYF

clone size: -
D gene: TRBD1
J gene: TRBJ1-2
V gene: TRBV5-4
CDR3 DNA: TGTGCCAGCAGCTTTGAGGGGACAGCTTATGGCTACACCTTC
CDR3 protein: CASSFEGTAYGYTF

clone size: once
D gene: -
J gene: TRBJ2-1
V gene: TRBV11-1
CDR3 DNA: TGTGCCAGCAGCAGGTTAGGGCGGGTTGAGCAGTTCTTC
CDR3 protein: CASSRLGRVEQFF

clone size: few
D gene: TRBD1
J gene: TRBJ2-7
V gene: TRBV5-4
CDR3 DNA: TGTGCCAGCAGCTCGTGGGACAGGGGACCCGAGCAGTACTTC
CDR3 protein: CASSSWDRGPEQYF

clone size: -
D gene: TRBD1
J gene: TRBJ1-1
V gene: TRBV27
CDR3 DNA: TGTGCCAGCAGACACGCCGGACAGGGGCGGTTTGGCACTGAAGCTTTCTTT
CDR3 protein: CASRHAGQGRFGTEAFF

clone size: -
D gene: TRBD1
J gene: TRBJ2-5
V gene: TRBV5-1
CDR3 DNA: TGCGCCAGCAGCCCAGGGGGCAGAAGGGGGGAGACCCAGTACTTC
CDR3 protein: CASSPGGRRGETQYF

clone size: -
D gene: -
J gene: TRBJ2-7
V gene: TRBV4-3
CDR3 DNA: TGCGCCAGCAGCCCGGACGACAGCTCCACCTACGAGCAGTACTTC
CDR3 protein: CASSPDDSSTYEQYF

clone size: few
D gene: -
J gene: TRBJ2-3
V gene: TRBV11-2
CDR3 DNA: TGTGCCAGCAGCCCCCCCCTCATCGGGGCAGATACGCAGTATTTT
CDR3 protein: CASSPPLIGADTQYF

clone size: -
D gene: TRBD1
J gene: TRBJ1-2
V gene: TRBV10-3
CDR3 DNA: TGTGCCATCCGGGACAGGTCGATCGGAGAGGGCTACACCTTC
CDR3 protein: CAIRDRSIGEGYTF

clone size: -
D gene: TRBD1
J gene: TRBJ2-2
V gene: TRBV11-2
CDR3 DNA: TGTGCCAGCAGCCCCCGACAGGGAAACACCGGGGAGCTGTTTTTT
CDR3 protein: CASSPRQGNTGELFF

clone size: -
D gene: -
J gene: TRBJ2-1
V gene: TRBV7-3
CDR3 DNA: TGTGCCAGCAGCCGTTACCCGACAGAGAATGAGCAGTTCTTC
CDR3 protein: CASSRYPTENEQFF

clone size: -
D gene: -
J gene: TRBJ2-3
V gene: TRBV7-9
CDR3 DNA: TGTGCCAGCAGCTTAGCCCAAAGTGCGGATACGCAGTATTTT
CDR3 protein: CASSLAQSADTQYF

clone size: -
D gene: TRBD2
J gene: TRBJ2-2
V gene: TRBV7-9
CDR3 DNA: TGTGCCAGCACCCGACAGAAAAGCCGGGGGGTGACCGGGGAGCTGTTTTTT
CDR3 protein: CASTRQKSRGVTGELFF